This T cell receptor (beta chain) was sequenced for a study of CD8+ T cells in alopecia areata. About the research overall: It was oral tofacitinib, at 5 to 10 mg twice daily, that treated patients received.

Extraction of RNA preceded its reverse transcription into cDNA, which served as the sequencing template. Assay used: immunoSEQ multiplex PCR; TCRdb lists only in-frame clones, some missing. Counted here are some 120,000 clones, 61% occurring once; the ten biggest clones make up around 5.4%. Trimming left V 2 bases short and J 4 bases short, with 11 bases between. CDR3 length: 14 amino acids. Germline V CDR1 and CDR2: SGHTA, FQGTGA. Treatment reported: oral pan-JAK inhibitor, 5-10 mg twice daily. Sequencing was performed on CD4+ T cells sorted from blood, taken at week 4, from a patient treated with tofacitinib. The chain is built from TRBV7-3 and TRBJ1-1; D is unclear. The sequence was collected from a human donor with alopecia areata. The CDR3 nucleotides read TGTGCCAGCAGCTTAGTAGACGGAGTCACTGAAGCTTTCTTT. This codes for CASSLVDGVTEAFF.